The rows below give T cell receptor beta chains drawn from one sample of a study of blood T cells in healthy people across ages. In TCRdb, the 5' RACE reads were re-called with MiXCR into one record per CDR3 protein. The sample shows more than 800,000 distinct CDR3 sequences, under 30% of them seen only once. Source material: blood. The source of these receptors is a woman aged 80 or over in good health. Both conserved end residues are part of each CDR3. A D gene is named only where the DNA matches it firmly. The size of a clone is reported for some rows only, either as once, few or many, or as a class for expanded clones.

>.|TRBV12-3/TRBV12-4|TRBJ2-5|14|.
TGTGCCAGCAGCTTGCGACCCTCCAGGGGGACCCAGTACTTC
CASSLRPSRGTQYF
>few|TRBV12-3/TRBV12-4|TRBJ1-1|14|.
TGTGCCAGCAGTTTGAGCACTCCAGGGAATGAAGCTTTCTTT
CASSLSTPGNEAFF
>many|TRBV5-6|TRBJ2-7|17|TRBD1
TGTGCCAGCAGCTTGGATCCCGGGACAGACCGCTCCTACGAGCAGTACTTC
CASSLDPGTDRSYEQYF
>many|TRBV5-5|TRBJ1-4|15|.
TGTGCCAGCAGCCGAGGTTCCTGGGAGATCGAAAAACTGTTTTTT
CASSRGSWEIEKLFF
>many|TRBV7-2|TRBJ1-5|14|.
TGTGCCAGCAGCTGGGGAGGTTTCAATCAGCCCCAGCATTTT
CASSWGGFNQPQHF
>.|TRBV27|TRBJ2-5|13|TRBD2
TGTGCCAGCAGTTTATCGTGGGTGGGAGGGCGGTACTTC
CASSLSWVGGRYF
>many|TRBV7-2|TRBJ2-3|16|TRBD1
TGTGCCAGCAGCTTAGGTGGCAGGGGGCACTCAGATACGCAGTATTTT
CASSLGGRGHSDTQYF
>few|TRBV12-3/TRBV12-4|TRBJ1-6|14|TRBD1
TGTGCCAGCAGATCCGGGACAGGGAATTCACCCCTCCACTTT
CASRSGTGNSPLHF
>.|TRBV27|TRBJ1-2|14|.
TGTGCCAGCAGTTTATCTCAGATGGGCTATGGCTACACCTTC
CASSLSQMGYGYTF
>.|TRBV7-9|TRBJ2-7|14|.
TGTGCCAGCAGCTTAGAGGGAGTCTCCTACGAGCAGTACTTC
CASSLEGVSYEQYF
>.|TRBV7-9|TRBJ1-1|12|.
TGTGCCAGCAGCTTAGGGTCCTCGGCGGCTTTCTTT
CASSLGSSAAFF
>many|TRBV20-1|TRBJ2-6|21|TRBD1
TGCAGTGCTAGAGATAACGGGGCTTGGCTACAGGGGGCGGCTGGGGCCAACGTCCTGACTTTC
CSARDNGAWLQGAAGANVLTF
>many|TRBV25-1|TRBJ1-1|14|.
TGTGCCAGCAGTGCGGGACTTACAAACACTGAAGCTTTCTTT
CASSAGLTNTEAFF
>.|TRBV29-1|TRBJ2-7|18|TRBD2
TGCAGCGTTGGGTTGAGGACAAGCGGGGGACTCTCCTACAATGAGCAGTACTTC
CSVGLRTSGGLSYNEQYF
>many|TRBV7-9|TRBJ2-2|15|.
TGTGCCAGCAGCATCGGCGGGGTCAACACCGGGGAGCTGTTTTTT
CASSIGGVNTGELFF
>few|TRBV30|TRBJ2-7|17|TRBD2
TGTGCCTGGATTCCTTCCGGGACTAGCGGGGGGGCGTACGAGCAGTACTTC
CAWIPSGTSGGAYEQYF
>many|TRBV12-3/TRBV12-4|TRBJ1-2|15|TRBD1
TGTGCCAGCACCCCGACAGGGGGCCTAGACTATGGCTACACCTTC
CASTPTGGLDYGYTF
>many|TRBV6-1|TRBJ2-1|15|TRBD2
TGTGCCAGCAGATTAGCGGGGGGCCGCTACAATGAGCAGTTCTTC
CASRLAGGRYNEQFF
>many|TRBV4-3|TRBJ1-2|15|TRBD1
TGCGCCAGCAGCGACCGGGACAGGGGAATATATGGCTACACCTTC
CASSDRDRGIYGYTF
>.|TRBV4-2|TRBJ2-2|17|TRBD2
TGTGCCAGCAGCCAAGATCGCGGAGGACTAGCGTACCGGGAGCTGTTTTTT
CASSQDRGGLAYRELFF
>many|TRBV6-6|TRBJ2-7|15|TRBD2
TGTGCCAGCAGGCCCGGACTAGCGGGCTCCTACGAGCAGTACTTC
CASRPGLAGSYEQYF
>many|TRBV30|TRBJ2-5|12|.
TGTGCCTGGAGCTCTTACCAAGAGACCCAGTACTTC
CAWSSYQETQYF
>many|TRBV7-2|TRBJ1-2|13|TRBD1
TGTGCCAGCAGGGGACAGGGGAACTATGGCTACACCTTC
CASRGQGNYGYTF
>many|TRBV7-2|TRBJ2-2|14|.
TGTGCCAGCAGCTTAGGACAGTACACCGGGGAGCTGTTTTTT
CASSLGQYTGELFF
>.|TRBV7-2|TRBJ2-3|14|TRBD1
TGTGCCAGCAGCGGGACAGGGGTTTTTGATACGCAGTATTTT
CASSGTGVFDTQYF
>many|TRBV9|TRBJ2-1|15|.
TGTGCCAGCAGCGTAGAGGATGGGCGGCACAATGAGCAGTTCTTC
CASSVEDGRHNEQFF
>many|TRBV25-1|TRBJ2-7|16|.
TGTGCCAGCAGTGAATGGTCTAGCGAAGAATCCTACGAGCAGTACTTC
CASSEWSSEESYEQYF